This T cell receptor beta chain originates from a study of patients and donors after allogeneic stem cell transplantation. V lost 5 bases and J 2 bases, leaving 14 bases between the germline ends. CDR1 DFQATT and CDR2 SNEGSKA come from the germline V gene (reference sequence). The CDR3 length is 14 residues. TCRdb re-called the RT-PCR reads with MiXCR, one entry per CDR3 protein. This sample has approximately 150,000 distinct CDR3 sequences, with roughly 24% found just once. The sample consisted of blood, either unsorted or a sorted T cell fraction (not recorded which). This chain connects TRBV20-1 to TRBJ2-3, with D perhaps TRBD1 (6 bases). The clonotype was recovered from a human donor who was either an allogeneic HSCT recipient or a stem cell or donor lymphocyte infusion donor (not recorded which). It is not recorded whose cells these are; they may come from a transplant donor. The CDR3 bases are TGCAGTGCTTTAGGCAGGGGTAACACAGATACGCAGTATTTT. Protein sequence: CSALGRGNTDTQYF.